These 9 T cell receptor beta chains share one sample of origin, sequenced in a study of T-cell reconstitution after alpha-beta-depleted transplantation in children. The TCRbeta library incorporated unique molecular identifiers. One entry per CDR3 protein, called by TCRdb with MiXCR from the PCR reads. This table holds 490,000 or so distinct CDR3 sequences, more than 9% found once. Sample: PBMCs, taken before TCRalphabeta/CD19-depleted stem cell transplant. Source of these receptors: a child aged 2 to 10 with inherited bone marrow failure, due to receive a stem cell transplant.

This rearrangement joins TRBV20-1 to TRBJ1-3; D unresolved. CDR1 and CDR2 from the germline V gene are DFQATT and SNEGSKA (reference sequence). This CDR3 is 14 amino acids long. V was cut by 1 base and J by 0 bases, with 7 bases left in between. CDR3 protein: CSARARNSGNTIYF. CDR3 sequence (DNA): TGCAGTGCTAGAGCGCGCAACTCTGGAAACACCATATATTTT.

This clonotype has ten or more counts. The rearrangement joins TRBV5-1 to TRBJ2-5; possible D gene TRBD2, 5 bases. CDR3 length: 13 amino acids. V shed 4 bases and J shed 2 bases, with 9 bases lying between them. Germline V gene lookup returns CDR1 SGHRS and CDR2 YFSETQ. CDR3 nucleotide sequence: TGCGCCAGCAGCAAGGACTGGCAAGAGACCCAGTACTTC. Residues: CASSKDWQETQYF.

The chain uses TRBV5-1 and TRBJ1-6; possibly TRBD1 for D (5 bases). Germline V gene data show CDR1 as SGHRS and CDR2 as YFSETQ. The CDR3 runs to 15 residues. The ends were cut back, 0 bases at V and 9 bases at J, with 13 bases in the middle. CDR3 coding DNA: TGCGCCAGCAGCTTGGTAGTCGGGAGGGGTTCACCCCTCCACTTT. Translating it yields CASSLVVGRGSPLHF.

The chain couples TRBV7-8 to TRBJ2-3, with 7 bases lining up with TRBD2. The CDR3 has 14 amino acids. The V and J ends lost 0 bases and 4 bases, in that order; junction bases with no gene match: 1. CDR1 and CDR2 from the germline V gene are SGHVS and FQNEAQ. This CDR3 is CASSLATSSDTQYF. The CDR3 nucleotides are TGTGCCAGCAGCTTAGCGACTAGCTCAGATACGCAGTATTTT.

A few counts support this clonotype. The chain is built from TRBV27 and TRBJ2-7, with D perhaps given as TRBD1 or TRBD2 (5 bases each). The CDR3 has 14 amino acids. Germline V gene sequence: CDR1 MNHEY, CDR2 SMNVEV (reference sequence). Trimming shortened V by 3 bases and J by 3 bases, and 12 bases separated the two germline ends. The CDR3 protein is CASSFDVGGYEQYF. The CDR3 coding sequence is TGTGCCAGCAGTTTTGATGTTGGGGGCTACGAGCAGTACTTC.

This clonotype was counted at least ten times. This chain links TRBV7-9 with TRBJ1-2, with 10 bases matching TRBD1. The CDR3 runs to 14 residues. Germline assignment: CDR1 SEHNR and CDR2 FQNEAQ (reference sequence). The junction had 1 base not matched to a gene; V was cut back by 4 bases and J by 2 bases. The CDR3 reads CASSSGQGNYGYTF. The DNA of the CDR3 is TGTGCCAGCAGCTCGGGACAGGGGAACTATGGCTACACCTTC.

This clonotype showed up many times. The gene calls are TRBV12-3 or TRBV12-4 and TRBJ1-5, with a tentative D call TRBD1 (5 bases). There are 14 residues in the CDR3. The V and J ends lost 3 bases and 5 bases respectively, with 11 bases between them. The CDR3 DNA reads TGTGCCAGCAGTTTGAACGGGGGTGATCAGCCCCAGCATTTT. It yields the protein CASSLNGGDQPQHF.

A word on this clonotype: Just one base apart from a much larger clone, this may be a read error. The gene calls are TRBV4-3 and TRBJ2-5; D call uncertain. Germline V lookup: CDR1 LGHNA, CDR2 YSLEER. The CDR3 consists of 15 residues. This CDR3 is CASRQESAGWETQYF. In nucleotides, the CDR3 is TGCGCCAGCAGACAAGAATCGGCCGGGTGGGAGACCCAGTACTTC.

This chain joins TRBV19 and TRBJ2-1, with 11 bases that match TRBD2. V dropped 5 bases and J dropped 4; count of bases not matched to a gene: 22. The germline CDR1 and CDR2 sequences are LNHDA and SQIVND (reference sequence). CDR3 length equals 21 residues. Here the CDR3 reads CASSAIVAGGPEAPVYNEQFF. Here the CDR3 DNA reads TGTGCCAGTAGTGCCATAGTAGCGGGAGGGCCCGAGGCCCCCGTTTACAATGAGCAGTTCTTC.